The entry below gives a single T cell receptor (beta chain) sequence along with its context. Its antigen specificity is not known. No much larger clonotype is one base removed from it; base qualities were not supplied. This sample's treatment or condition label indicates: some 20 received Ad26.COV2.S at low or high dose, single or two shots; 5 received placebo; per-sample allocation not given. Repertoires of vaccine and placebo recipients were sequenced from samples collected on day 63 after the first injection. Between 29 July and 7 August 2020, Cohort 1b enrolled about two dozen adults aged 18-55 years at one site in Boston, USA. As a vaccine, Ad26.COV2.S was a replication-incompetent adenovirus type 26 vector that expressed a prefusion-stabilized SARS-CoV-2 spike protein derived from the original Wuhan strain. The immunoSEQ Assay was the method used to sequence TCRbeta CDR3 regions. After extraction, genomic DNA underwent amplification by bias-controlled multiplex PCR, followed by high-throughput sequencing. The original pipeline was this. Collapsing and filtering of sequences were performed to quantify the absolute abundance of each unique TCRbeta CDR3 region. T cell fraction was estimated by normalizing TCRbeta template counts to usable DNA, which was measured by amplifying reference genes present in all nucleated cells. Repertoire TCRs were annotated as SARS-CoV-2-specific by exact matching of V gene, CDR3 amino acid sequence and J gene to a known reactive TCR set. The reference SARS-CoV-2 TCR set was obtained from MIRA and was filtered for enrichment in COVID-19-positive ImmuneCODE repertoires, whereby public or cross-reactive TCRs were removed. Using the MIRA antigens, annotated TCRs were further analysed by specific ORF or by position within an ORF. Breadth was defined as annotated unique rearrangements over total unique productive rearrangements; depth was the summed frequency of those rearrangements. TCR breadth was compared between groups using two-sided Wilcoxon rank-sum tests. The table was pulled from immuneACCESS by TCRdb, which kept in-frame rearrangements only. Such tables lose some clones; where checked, under half of the loss comes from unresolved V genes, and the rest has no known cause. The V and J calls and the clone size are those of that table, but D and trimming were determined from the DNA. This sample comprises some 420,000 clones, approximately 87% of them detected only once. The top ten clonotypes cover 3.5% to 4% of the sample.

Reading from cysteine to phenylalanine, the CDR3 counts 11 amino acids. Solely the CDR3 DNA is kept, with 33 bases framed from the first base. V loses 2 bases of germline sequence and J loses 4 bases, and the interval between the two ends is 2 bases. Via the germline V gene, CDR1 is SNHLY and CDR2 FYNNEI. The data are from a study of Ad26.COV2.S vaccination and SARS-CoV-2 variants (dated by TCRdb to the early 2020s). For the wider study: Vaccine-arm donors came from COV1001, a multicentre, randomized, double-blind, placebo-controlled phase I-IIa trial of Ad26.COV2.S in healthy adults. Investigators remained blinded to trial group allocation during experiments and outcome assessment. The TCR-sequenced set comprised approximately 32 samples: around 20 Ad26.COV2.S vaccine recipients, 5 placebo recipients and 8 SARS-CoV-2 convalescent individuals. Dosing of Ad26.COV2.S was intramuscular, at either 5x10^10 or 1x10^11 viral particles, delivered as one shot or as two shots spaced 56 days apart. The specificity and breadth of SARS-CoV-2-reactive T cell receptors after Ad26.COV2.S vaccination were assessed by TCRbeta repertoire sequencing. Participants in the trial were split at random into five groups of five each, receiving low-dose or high-dose Ad26.COV2.S once or twice, or else placebo on both occasions.

Beyond this particular receptor, the publication reports: Vaccine and placebo recipients had similar non-spike TCR breadth, a finding consistent with the vaccine containing only spike. Substantial breadth of spike-specific CD8+ and CD4+ T cell responses was reported after vaccination. The study was not powered to compare responses between vaccine doses or regimens. Compared with placebo recipients, Ad26.COV2.S recipients showed higher spike-specific TCR breadth (P = 0.0014). The authors noted that total T cell responses may have been underestimated by the TCR breadth and depth analyses.

Sequences were derived from peripheral blood, sampled in a trial of Ad26.COV2.S vaccine versus placebo. The receptor comes from a person between 18 and 65 years old who received the Ad26.COV2.S COVID-19 vaccine or a placebo. This sequence uses TRBV2 and TRBJ2-5; a confident D gene designation cannot be given. Here is the DNA: TGTGCCAGCAGTGAATTAGAGACCCAGTACTTC. Its product reads: CASSELETQYF.